This T cell receptor (beta chain) was sequenced in a study of shared clonotypes between healthy human individuals. Libraries were prepared by immunoSEQ multiplex PCR; TCRdb keeps only in-frame clonotypes and omits some of them. The table lists fewer than 650,000 clones, about three quarters of them singletons. Among the donors, all were Caucasian adults who lived in Nashville, Tennessee. CDR3 size: 14 residues. Looked up from germline, CDR1 is MDHEN and CDR2 is SYDVKM. V was clipped by 3 bases and J by 2 bases, with 11 bases between them. This clone was detected a few times. The source of this sequence is a woman aged 40 to 49 in good health. Some clones in this sample may be carry-over from other donors' samples. Sequencing was carried out using PBMCs. The genes are TRBV28 and TRBJ2-7; unclear D gene. CDR3 sequence reads: CASSLDGRTYEQYF. The CDR3 DNA sequence: TGTGCCAGCAGTTTGGACGGAAGAACCTACGAGCAGTACTTC.